This section outlines one T cell receptor (beta chain) sequence together with its context. Only a few counts were recorded for this clonotype. No cognate antigen has been identified for it. No much larger clone is present one base from it, and per-base qualities are unavailable. The trim is 1 base for V and 1 base for J, with a gap of 10 bases between the germline ends. The CDR3 covers 14 residues, taking in both the cysteine and the phenylalanine. The sequence is cut down to CDR3 DNA, 42 bases in frame from base 1. As encoded in the germline V gene (reference sequence), CDR1 is DFQATT while CDR2 is SNEGSKA. This sample is part of a study of post-analysis software for immune sequencing data (dated by TCRdb to about 2015). For the wider study: The recorded disease courses included relapsing-remitting, secondary progressive and progressive-relapsing multiple sclerosis, and some patients had no subtype annotation. A subset of samples was prepared in parallel using single-end sample barcoding, then pooled and co-amplified after Illumina adapter ligation. The patient repertoires were compared against approximately twelve previously published healthy control repertoires obtained from donors aged roughly 6 to 28 years. Results the study describes overall, beyond this receptor: Direct clustering with F measure revealed strong co-clustering of samples prepared in the same batch, which led to a batch-effect correction. Roughly 5 TRBV segments, including TRBV5-6, TRBV5-1 and TRBV20-1, were significantly more frequent in patients than controls. The control group was slightly older than the multiple sclerosis patient group. Normalized Chao1 diversity was significantly lower in multiple sclerosis patients than controls, suggesting substantial peripheral T-cell clonal expansion.

TCR beta repertoires were profiled from peripheral blood of under 15 young patients with multiple sclerosis to demonstrate the VDJtools post-analysis software. The patients with multiple sclerosis were children and adolescents between about 6 and 15 years of age. Libraries were prepared through PCR. The sequencer listed for this sample is Illumina HiSeq 2500. To reduce PCR and sequencing biases, unique molecular identifiers were incorporated into the TCR beta cDNA libraries. Per 1 to 10 million input T cells, some 500,000 cDNA molecules were obtained, such that each molecule approximated one T cell. The patient libraries were prepared and sequenced using the same protocol as the earlier healthy control dataset. Within a given batch, samples were prepared together, multiplexed and sequenced on the same HiSeq lane. The source study handled its data this way. MIGEC handled the raw barcoded reads, throwing out single-read molecular identifier groups before consensus assembly and CDR3 extraction. Clonotype tables were post-analysed with VDJtools, and diversity was normalized by down-sampling all datasets to the smallest sample size. Repertoire overlap clustering matched CDR3 amino acid but not nucleotide sequences to correct batch-related cross-sample contamination. TCRdb reprocessed the public reads (quality trimming at Q25 with fastp, clone calling with MiXCR) and kept in-frame beta chains. Each entry merges the rows of one CDR3 protein and shows their most common DNA and genes. What appears here as the V and J calls and clone size reflects TCRdb's work, not the paper's. A total of some 700,000 distinct CDR3 sequences appear in this sample, approximately 59% of them only once. About 10% of the sample lies in the top ten.

The source material was blood. The rearrangement combines TRBV20-1 with TRBJ1-1; no D gene call is confident. The receptor's source is a girl aged 2 to 9 with multiple sclerosis. The CDR3 reads as follows: CSARGEDRNTEAFF. The DNA is as follows: TGCAGTGCTAGAGGGGAGGATAGGAACACTGAAGCTTTCTTT.